The 10 T cell receptor beta chains given below trace back to one sample, sequenced in a study of cytomegalovirus exposure and HLA in healthy donors. This PCR relied on a set of 60 Vbeta primers and 13 Jbeta primers. Sequencing was performed with immunoSEQ multiplex PCR; in TCRdb, only in-frame clones are kept and a portion is missing. Altogether about 100,000 clones are present, 70% to 80% being singletons, with the ten largest covering around 20%. Sequencing was done on a sample of PBMCs. Source of these receptors: a woman aged 55-70 years in good health and CMV-seropositive.

CDR3 region: CASSEALLRLPNQPQHF. In nucleotides, the CDR3 is TGTGCCAGCAGTGAAGCGCTTCTCCGACTTCCCAATCAGCCCCAGCATTTT. The V and J genes are TRBV2 and TRBJ1-5; D uncertain. The CDR3 totals 17 residues. Trimming removed 0 bases at V and 3 bases at J, with 15 bases between. Germline values: CDR1 SNHLY, CDR2 FYNNEI.

The chain recombines TRBV27 with TRBJ1-1; D is ambiguous. The CDR3 is 13 residues long. Per the germline V gene, CDR1 is MNHEY and CDR2 is SMNVEV (reference sequence). V was shortened by 0 bases and J by 1 base, with 3 bases between the two germline ends. CDR3 DNA sequence: TGTGCCAGCAGTTTATCGCGGAACACTGAAGCTTTCTTT. Its protein product is CASSLSRNTEAFF.

V and J are TRBV30 and TRBJ1-6; 9 bases line up with TRBD1. V shed 7 bases, J shed 6 bases, and the junction held 4 bases outside the gene matches. Germline V gene lookup returns CDR1 GTSNPN and CDR2 SVGIG (reference sequence). CDR3 size: 13 residues. DNA for the CDR3: TGTGCCTCAACGGGACAGGGTAATTCACCCCTCCACTTT. Translated, it gives CASTGQGNSPLHF.

The chain couples TRBV4-1 to TRBJ2-1, with TRBD2 identical over 9 bases. The germline V gene encodes CDR1 MGHRA and CDR2 YSYEKL. The CDR3 length is 12 residues. The V gene end was trimmed by 3 bases and the J gene end by 15 bases; junction bases not matched to a gene: 6. The CDR3 DNA follows: TGCGCCAGCAGCCAGCCAGGGACTAGCAGGTTCTTC. It encodes CASSQPGTSRFF.

The rearrangement links TRBV4-2 to TRBJ2-4, with D possibly matching TRBD1 (5 bases). The CDR3 has 16 residues. Germline assignment: CDR1 LGHNA and CDR2 YNFKEQ. Trimming took off 0 bases at V and 0 bases at J, with 9 bases between the two ends. The CDR3 DNA is TGTGCCAGCAGCCAAGACACAGGATTAGCCAAAAACATTCAGTACTTC. Its translation is CASSQDTGLAKNIQYF.

The gene calls are TRBV5-5 and TRBJ2-1; TRBD1 aligns across 7 bases. From germline, CDR1 is SGHKS and CDR2 YYEKEE (reference sequence). J was trimmed by 5 bases and V by 2 bases; bases with no gene match: 7. The CDR3 is 15 amino acids. CDR3 loop: CASSLEQGRNNEQFF. The CDR3 coding sequence is TGTGCCAGCAGCTTAGAACAGGGGCGGAACAATGAGCAGTTCTTC.

This chain uses TRBV27 with TRBJ2-1; 9 positions match TRBD1. Germline V CDR1 and CDR2: MNHEY, SMNVEV (reference sequence). There are 18 residues in the CDR3. After removal of 4 bases from V and 4 bases from J, the junction contained 14 bases not matched to a gene. The CDR3 loop reads CASSSLQPGQGKYNEQFF. DNA for the CDR3: TGTGCCAGCAGTTCCCTTCAACCGGGACAGGGTAAATACAATGAGCAGTTCTTC.

The chain recombines TRBV7-9 with TRBJ2-5; D remains ambiguous. TRBJ2-7 matches the DNA end more closely, so the J call is doubtful. This CDR3 region has 14 residues. CDR1 and CDR2 from the germline V gene are SEHNR and FQNEAQ (reference sequence). CDR3 region: CASSLMRNSYEQYF. The CDR3 DNA sequence: TGTGCCAGCAGCTTGATGCGGAATTCCTACGAGCAGTACTTC.

The chain recombines TRBV10-2 with TRBJ2-7; no reliable D call. Looked up from germline, CDR1 is WSHSY and CDR2 is SAAADI. The ends were cut back, 0 bases at V and 1 base at J, with 4 bases in the middle. The CDR3 runs 13 residues. The CDR3 protein is CASSESPSYEQYF. The CDR3 coding sequence is TGCGCCAGCAGTGAGTCTCCTTCCTACGAGCAGTACTTC.

The chain has TRBV5-1 and TRBJ2-3, with TRBD2 matching over 13 bases. V was clipped by 3 bases and J by 2 bases; unmatched bases: 3. The CDR3 extends over 16 amino acids. CDR1 SGHRS and CDR2 YFSETQ come from the germline V gene. CDR3 in DNA: TGCGCCAGCAGCTCGGGGACTAGCGGGACCACAGATACGCAGTATTTT. Protein: CASSSGTSGTTDTQYF. The whole variable domain, filled in from reference TRBV5-1 and TRBJ2-3, reads KAGVTQTPRYLIKTRGQQVTLSCSPISGHRSVSWYQQTPGQGLQFLFEYFSETQRNKGNFPGRFSGRQFSNSRSEMNVSTLELGDSALYLCASSSGTSGTTDTQYFGPGTRLTVL.